Included here is one T cell receptor beta chain sequence, with context. Its antigen is unknown. These data originate in a study of T cells in localized non-small cell lung cancer. Points from the study as a whole: Higher adjacent-lung clonality was associated with shorter survival. The study found T cell clonality highest in uninvolved adjacent lung, above tumor.

Data came from immunoSEQ multiplex PCR; TCRdb stores just in-frame clones and leaves some out. The sample lists some 52,000 clones, 75% to 90% occurring once. The CDR3 has 16 amino acids. V was clipped by 2 bases and J by 2 bases; unmatched bases: 5. Germline V gene sequence: CDR1 KGHSH, CDR2 LQKENI. The input for sequencing was peripheral blood, taken before any cancer treatment. The sequence derives from a male donor aged 60 or over with stage III squamous cell lung carcinoma. The chain recombines TRBV18 with TRBJ2-3, with 9 bases identical to TRBD2. CDR3 sequence (DNA): TGTGCCAGCTCACCAATGGCTAGCGGGGCCACAGATACGCAGTATTTT. This sequence encodes CASSPMASGATDTQYF.